Sequencing of this T cell receptor (beta chain) was carried out in a study of OX40 agonist ivuxolimab in advanced cancers. TCRdb keeps only in-frame clones here, not all; method: immunoSEQ multiplex PCR. The sample yields about 100,000 clones, about nine tenths seen once. This clone was counted once. The length of the CDR3 is 15 residues. In germline, CDR1 is MDHEN, CDR2 SYDVKM. The source was CD4+ or CD8+ T cells sorted from blood, collected in a trial of the OX40 agonist ivuxolimab. The source of this sequence is an adult with an advanced solid tumor such as melanoma, head and neck, liver or kidney cancer. The chain has TRBV28 and TRBJ2-3, with 11 bases matching TRBD2. The CDR3, as DNA: TGTGCAACAATAGCGGGAGGGTTTAAAACAGATACGCAGTATTTT. This codes for CATIAGGFKTDTQYF.